The clone carrying this TCR beta chain was recorded only once. Its antigen remains unidentified. This sample is drawn from a study of T cell responses to AZD1222 COVID-19 vaccine. Whole-study results and caveats: Among AZD1222 vaccinees, only six or seven were seropositive at baseline. Mostly white British, mostly female donors; authors suggested clonal diversity may be underestimated.

CDR3 length equals 13 residues. V lost 6 bases and J lost 7; bases outside the gene matches: 4. In germline, CDR1 is MNHEY, CDR2 SVGAGI. The repertoire was sequenced with immunoSEQ multiplex PCR; TCRdb's copy has only in-frame clones and lacks some. The sample comprises around 110,000 clones, around 88% of which are singletons, and about 10% rests with the top ten. Specimen: peripheral blood, collected on day 0 of AZD1222 vaccination. The receptor was isolated from an adult in good health. This chain links TRBV6-5 with TRBJ1-4; 8 bases align to TRBD1. The CDR3 nucleotides read TGTGCCAGCAGGCAGGGGGCGACTGAAAAACTGTTTTTT. Translation gives CASRQGATEKLFF.